What follows are 8 T cell receptor beta chains derived from one specimen sequenced in a study of T cells in Graves' hyperthyroidism and ophthalmopathy. RNA transcripts served as the template for amplifying TCR beta CDR3 regions. First-round RT-PCR targeting the TCR CDR3 was performed with the HTBI primer set. A single record per CDR3 protein comes from TCRdb applying MiXCR to the multiplex PCR reads. The sample records about 150,000 distinct CDR3 sequences, more than 20% being singletons. Sequencing input: blood. These receptors originate from a woman in her forties or fifties with Graves' hyperthyroidism that later progressed to Graves' ophthalmopathy.

This clonotype was seen more than once but under ten times. The rearrangement links TRBV29-1 to TRBJ1-3, with 7 positions matching TRBD1. Germline-derived CDR1 and CDR2 are SQVTM and ANQGSEA. The CDR3 consists of 12 residues. After removal of 6 bases from V and 8 bases from J, the junction contained 7 bases not matched to a gene. In DNA form, the CDR3 reads TGCAGCGTGACAGGGCTGGGGGACACCATATATTTT. This sequence encodes CSVTGLGDTIYF.

Note on this clonotype: This may stem from a read error, because a much larger clone lies one nucleotide away. The chain uses TRBV27 and TRBJ2-3, with TRBD2 identical over 12 bases. Germline trimming cut 3 bases from V and 2 bases from J; bases unmatched to any gene: 21. Germline values: CDR1 MNHEY, CDR2 SMNVEV (reference sequence). CDR3 size: 22 residues. The CDR3 sequence is CASSFSKTPGTSGLRLTDTQYF. Here the CDR3 DNA reads TGTGCCAGCAGTTTCTCAAAGACACCCGGGACTAGCGGGTTAAGACTCACAGATACGCAGTATTTT.

As concerns this clonotype: Likely a read error: the CDR3 ends without its conserved phenylalanine or tryptophan. The CDR3 coding sequence is TGTGCCAGCCTCCCAGAGGTGGCAGGCCCTCGGAAAAGTGAAGCTTTCCTT. Amino acid sequence: CASLPEVAGPRKSEAFL. The gene calls are TRBV2 and TRBJ1-1; D gene ambiguous. The CDR3 consists of 17 residues. V shed 8 bases and J shed 7 bases, with 29 bases lying between them. Germline CDR1 is SNHLY and CDR2 is FYNNEI.

V and J are TRBV2 and TRBJ1-1, with 8 bases fitting TRBD1. Germline V CDR1 and CDR2: SNHLY, FYNNEI. CDR3 length: 12 amino acids. With 10 bases clipped from V and 5 bases from J, the junction kept 6 bases outside the gene matches. This CDR3 reads CAIDRGATEAFF. CDR3 nucleotide sequence: TGTGCCATTGACAGGGGCGCGACTGAAGCTTTCTTT.

This clonotype was counted many times. The gene calls are TRBV12-3 or TRBV12-4 and TRBJ2-7; D is perhaps TRBD2 (6 bases). The CDR3 extends over 14 amino acids. V was trimmed by 5 bases and J by 6 bases, leaving 17 bases between them. The CDR3 sequence is CASSPDLGRGEQYF. CDR3 nucleotide sequence: TGTGCCAGCAGTCCAGACTTGGGGCGGGGCGAGCAGTACTTC.

In its sample, this clonotype was seen many times. The chain recombines TRBV27 with TRBJ2-7, with D perhaps matching TRBD1 (6 bases). In germline, CDR1 is MNHEY, CDR2 SMNVEV (reference sequence). Deletions cut 6 bases from V and 0 bases from J, with 15 bases between. CDR3 length equals 15 residues. The CDR3 reads CASSQSGGPSYEQYF. Written as DNA, the CDR3 is TGTGCCAGCAGCCAATCTGGGGGCCCCTCCTACGAGCAGTACTTC.

This chain connects TRBV15 to TRBJ2-7; TRBD2 is a possible D gene (5 bases). The V end was cut by 0 bases, the J end by 0 bases, with 6 bases between. This CDR3 spans 14 amino acids. From germline, CDR1 is LNHNV and CDR2 YYDKDF (reference sequence). The CDR3 coding sequence is TGTGCCACCAGCAGAGATCTAGCCTCCTACGAGCAGTACTTC. It specifies CATSRDLASYEQYF.

In DNA, the CDR3 is TGTGCCAGCAGCCCACAACCGGGACTTACACGCAATGAGCAGTTCTTC. It is translated as CASSPQPGLTRNEQFF. The chain links TRBV7-9 to TRBJ2-1, with D perhaps TRBD2 (6 bases). The CDR3 is 16 residues long. The germline CDR1 and CDR2 sequences are SEHNR and FQNEAQ (reference sequence). Trimming took 5 bases from V and 6 from J, leaving 20 bases between them.